A single TCR beta chain is shown here with its context. Its antigen is undetermined. This sample is drawn from a study of long-term antiretroviral therapy in people with HIV. V shed 1 base and J 6 bases; nucleotides not matched to a gene: 1. The CDR3 has 13 residues. Per the germline V gene, CDR1 is LNHDA and CDR2 is SQIVND (reference sequence). Study observations and caveats: Pre-ART clonal expansions dominated every time point's repertoire. Diversity remained lower than transplant donor controls, even though it increased after ART. Older ART regimens were possibly in use when the blood was collected between about 2003 and 2017.

immunoSEQ v3.0 was run at survey level. Sequencing aimed at roughly 40,000-50,000 T-cell genomes per sample. Sequencing was performed with immunoSEQ multiplex PCR; in TCRdb, only in-frame clones are kept and a portion is missing. Of tens of thousands of clones listed, approximately 95% are singletons. This sequence originates from a man in his fifties with HIV. Sample: unsorted PBMCs, taken 5.3 years after starting antiretroviral therapy. The V and J genes are TRBV19 and TRBJ1-1; 8 bases agree with TRBD1. CDR3 region: CASSIVQGAEAFF. CDR3 in DNA: TGTGCCAGTAGTATAGTACAGGGGGCTGAAGCTTTCTTT.